This entry lists 15 T cell receptor beta chains sequenced from one sample in a study of cytotoxic CD8 clonotypes in ibrutinib-treated CLL (dated by TCRdb to the early 2020s). Library creation used the immunoSEQ multiplex PCR assay. TCRdb obtained this table from immuneACCESS and retained in-frame rearrangements with V and J assigned. These tables miss some clones; where compared with another copy, unresolved V genes account for less than half of the shortfall, and the remainder is unexplained. A total of about 130,000 clones appear in this sample, about 80% of them only once. The ten biggest clones cover more than 10% of the sample. Per the publication, the time point label means: 12 months on ibrutinib. Sequences were derived from PBMCs, sampled after 12 months of ibrutinib treatment. All receptors come from a human donor with chronic lymphocytic leukemia.

This chain uses TRBV14 with TRBJ2-2, with D maybe TRBD1 (5 bases). The V end lost 0 bases, the J end lost 5 bases, and 16 bases lay between the germline ends. The CDR3 is made up of 17 amino acids. The germline CDR1 and CDR2 sequences are SGHDN and FVKESK. DNA of the CDR3: TGTGCCAGCAGCCAAGATGAGTTCAGGGCGCTAACCGGGGAGCTGTTTTTT. It is translated as CASSQDEFRALTGELFF.

Only a few counts were recorded for this clone. V usage is TRBV30 and J usage is TRBJ1-5; 8 nucleotides match TRBD1. The CDR3 runs 14 residues. V shed 1 base and J 6 bases; nucleotides not matched to a gene: 5. In germline, CDR1 is GTSNPN, CDR2 SVGIG (reference sequence). CDR3 sequence (DNA): TGTGCCTGGAGTGCGGACAGGGCGAGTCAGCCCCAGCATTTT. Translating gives CAWSADRASQPQHF.

This chain connects TRBV6-5 to TRBJ2-7; 8 bases are shared with TRBD2. The trim removed 0 bases at V and 2 bases at J, leaving 0 bases unmatched. Per the germline V gene, CDR1 is MNHEY and CDR2 is SVGAGI. This CDR3 contains 14 residues. CDR3 in DNA: TGTGCCAGCAGTTACTCGACTAGCGCCTACGAGCAGTACTTC. It codes for CASSYSTSAYEQYF.

This chain links TRBV19 with TRBJ2-1, with TRBD2 matching 8 bases. The CDR3 is 16 residues long. V shed 6 bases and J 5 bases; nucleotides not matched to a gene: 12. Per the germline V gene, CDR1 is LNHDA and CDR2 is SQIVND (reference sequence). Here the CDR3 DNA reads TGTGCCAGTAGGAACCCCGCCGGGACTAGGAACAATGAGCAGTTCTTC. Its translation is CASRNPAGTRNNEQFF.

The rearrangement links TRBV28 to TRBJ2-1; D unresolved. Germline V gene sequence: CDR1 MDHEN, CDR2 SYDVKM. CDR3 length: 13 amino acids. Trimming pared 0 bases from V and 7 bases from J, leaving 7 bases between. The CDR3 region has the DNA TGTGCCAGCAGTTTATGGATGGGGAATGAGCAGTTCTTC. As protein: CASSLWMGNEQFF.

The CDR3 DNA reads TGCGCCAGCAGTCAATGTCCAACGGATTGTAAGGACAGGCCTTCCGAGCAGTACTTC. As protein: CASSQCPTDCKDRPSEQYF. This chain uses TRBV23-1 with TRBJ2-7; 7 positions agree with TRBD1. TRBV23-1 is sorted into the ORF group, with uncertain function. The CDR3 totals 19 residues. The V segment lost 1 base and the J segment 6 bases; nucleotides outside the gene matches: 21.

The chain links TRBV4-3 to TRBJ2-2; 11 nucleotides align to TRBD2. V shed 6 bases and J 2 bases; nucleotides not matched to a gene: 11. The CDR3 is made up of 18 amino acids. The germline gives CDR1 LGHNA, CDR2 YSLEER. The CDR3 coding sequence is TGCGCCAGCAGGGGAGGCCTAGCGGGAGGTGTAAACACCGGGGAGCTGTTTTTT. Translating gives CASRGGLAGGVNTGELFF.

This chain connects TRBV11-3 to TRBJ2-1, with 12 bases aligning to TRBD2. The germline V gene has CDR1 SGHNT and CDR2 YENEEA. Unmatched junction bases numbered 7, after V lost 2 bases and J lost 8 bases. The CDR3 runs to 16 residues. The CDR3 here is CASSLLAGGPGYEQFF. The CDR3 nucleotides read TGTGCCAGCAGCTTACTAGCGGGAGGGCCTGGGTATGAGCAGTTCTTC.

This clone has only one observation. The V and J genes are TRBV2 and TRBJ2-1; D not resolved. The CDR3 has 14 amino acids. CDR1 SNHLY and CDR2 FYNNEI come from the germline V gene. Deletions cut 3 bases from V and 9 bases from J, with 15 bases between. Here the CDR3 reads CASSDVQIGTEQFF. CDR3 coding DNA: TGTGCCAGCAGTGACGTCCAGATTGGCACTGAGCAGTTCTTC.

V gene TRBV4-2 combines with J gene TRBJ2-5; 7 bases align to TRBD2. The J call is in doubt because the DNA end fits TRBJ2-7 better. This CDR3 spans 15 amino acids. CDR1 LGHNA and CDR2 YNFKEQ come from the germline V gene. The DNA for the CDR3 is TGTGCCAGCAGCCAGAGCGGGACCCCCTCGTACGAGCAGTACTTC. This translates into CASSQSGTPSYEQYF.

CDR3 sequence reads: CASSVSGGTSGRNEQFF. Here the CDR3 DNA reads TGTGCCAGCAGCGTATCAGGCGGGACTAGCGGGAGAAATGAGCAGTTCTTC. This chain uses TRBV9 with TRBJ2-1; 14 positions agree with TRBD2. The CDR3 consists of 17 residues. Germline-derived CDR1 and CDR2 are SGDLS and YYNGEE. Germline trimming cut 1 base from V and 7 bases from J; bases unmatched to any gene: 7.

The chain couples TRBV28 to TRBJ1-1, with D perhaps matching TRBD1 (5 bases). V was cut by 6 bases and J by 0 bases, with 11 bases left in between. Germline V gene lookup returns CDR1 MDHEN and CDR2 SYDVKM. This CDR3 is 14 amino acids long. The CDR3: CASRPVTVNTEAFF. The DNA of the CDR3 is TGTGCCAGCAGACCCGTGACAGTGAACACTGAAGCTTTCTTT.

The chain recombines TRBV5-1 with TRBJ2-1; TRBD2 aligns across 7 bases. Trimming removed 1 base from V and 7 bases from J; junction bases left unmatched: 11. The V gene's germline CDR1 is SGHRS and CDR2 YFSETQ. This CDR3 is 16 amino acids long. CDR3 sequence (DNA): TGCGCCAGCAGCTTGCAGTCTCGCGGGAGTCGTAATGAGCAGTTCTTC. This sequence encodes CASSLQSRGSRNEQFF. The full variable domain, its missing parts supplied by reference TRBV5-1 and TRBJ2-1, is KAGVTQTPRYLIKTRGQQVTLSCSPISGHRSVSWYQQTPGQGLQFLFEYFSETQRNKGNFPGRFSGRQFSNSRSEMNVSTLELGDSALYLCASSLQSRGSRNEQFFGPGTRLTVL.

V usage is TRBV28 and J usage is TRBJ2-7; 13 bases align to TRBD2. The CDR3 covers 17 residues. The V gene end was trimmed by 2 bases and the J gene end by 1 base; junction bases not matched to a gene: 5. The germline V gene encodes CDR1 MDHEN and CDR2 SYDVKM. Written as DNA, the CDR3 is TGTGCCAGCAGTTTAACTAGCGGGAGGGCCGGTTCCTACGAGCAGTACTTC. This gives the protein CASSLTSGRAGSYEQYF. The variable domain in full, completed from reference TRBV28 and TRBJ2-7, reads DVKVTQSSRYLVKRTGEKVFLECVQDMDHENMFWYRQDPGLGLRLIYFSYDVKMKEKGDIPEGYSVSREKKERFSLILESASTNQTSMYLCASSLTSGRAGSYEQYFGPGTRLTVT.

This clone appeared a single time. The CDR3 nucleotides are TGTGCCAGCAGCGCGGGACAGTACCCGCCCCAGCATTTT. This translates into CASSAGQYPPQHF. This sequence joins TRBV13 and TRBJ1-5, with 7 bases identical to TRBD1. Germline CDR1 is PRHDT and CDR2 is FYEKMQ (reference sequence). CDR3 length: 13 residues. Germline trimming cut 5 bases from V and 9 bases from J; bases unmatched to any gene: 7.